Each of the 7 T cell receptor beta chains below was sequenced from the same sample in a study of a mutant IDH1 vaccine in newly diagnosed glioma (dated by TCRdb to the early 2020s). Their target antigens are unknown. The sample's time point label, decoded: week 47, end of study. Each vaccine dose was 300 ug of a 20-mer mutant IDH1 peptide in Montanide, given subcutaneously with topical imiquimod. The protocol used for the library was the immunoSEQ multiplex PCR assay. Here the immuneACCESS table is served through TCRdb, limited to in-frame sequences with V and J called. Missing clones are a known gap in these copies; in checked studies unresolved V genes cover under half, and the rest lacks a known reason. The sample has roughly 50,000 clones on record, around 80% of them singletons. The top ten constitute 4.9% of the sample. Here the sequenced sample was PBMCs, taken from a glioma patient whose treatment included an IDH1 peptide vaccine. Every receptor here comes from a middle-aged woman with glioma. Some clones in this sample may be carry-over from other donors' samples.

This chain uses TRBV2 with TRBJ2-5, with D tentatively TRBD1 or TRBD2 (6 bases each). The CDR3 covers 15 residues. The germline V gene encodes CDR1 SNHLY and CDR2 FYNNEI. V lost 4 bases and J 4 bases, leaving 16 bases between the germline ends. CDR3 DNA: TGTGCCAGCAGTGCCCAGGGGACGGAGGGAGAGACCCAGTACTTC. It encodes CASSAQGTEGETQYF.

The chain joins TRBV5-1 to TRBJ1-1; TRBD1 might be the D (5 bases). V shed 1 base and J shed 1 base, with 17 bases lying between them. The CDR3 is 17 amino acids. The germline gives CDR1 SGHRS, CDR2 YFSETQ. CDR3 amino acids: CASSLRSGASGNTEAFF. CDR3 nucleotide sequence: TGCGCCAGCAGCTTGAGGAGCGGGGCGAGCGGGAACACTGAAGCTTTCTTT.

This chain uses TRBV30 with TRBJ2-5; the D is unclear. From germline, CDR1 is GTSNPN and CDR2 SVGIG (reference sequence). The V end lost 2 bases, the J end lost 2 bases, and 9 bases lay between the germline ends. The CDR3 runs to 13 residues. In DNA form, the CDR3 reads TGTGCCTGGAGTAGCCTAGATCAAGAGACCCAGTACTTC. It encodes CAWSSLDQETQYF.

The count of this clone is one. The V and J genes are TRBV12-5 and TRBJ2-7; unclear D gene. With 1 base removed from V and 2 bases from J, the gap between germline ends came to 6 bases. This CDR3 has 13 residues. Germline CDR1 and CDR2: LGHNT and FRNRAP. The CDR3, as DNA: TGTGCTAGTGGTTTGGGCAGCCCCTACGAGCAGTACTTC. Translating gives CASGLGSPYEQYF.

The V gene is TRBV10-3, the J gene TRBJ2-5; 8 bases match TRBD2. The CDR3 runs to 14 residues. Per germline, CDR1 ENHRY and CDR2 SYGVKD. The V and J ends lost 9 bases and 2 bases, in that order; junction bases with no gene match: 8. CDR3 DNA sequence: TGTGCCATTTCCCACGCTAGCGGGCAAGAGACCCAGTACTTC. Encoded protein: CAISHASGQETQYF.

The rearrangement uses TRBV5-4 and TRBJ1-4; possible D gene TRBD1, 6 bases. V was shortened by 5 bases and J by 4 bases, with 9 bases between the two germline ends. The germline CDR1 and CDR2 sequences are SGHNT and YYREEE (reference sequence). The CDR3 is 13 amino acids. CDR3 coding DNA: TGTGCCAGCAGGGGACAAAATAATGAAAAACTGTTTTTT. Translated: CASRGQNNEKLFF.

This clone was detected once. The chain links TRBV9 to TRBJ2-3; tentative D call: TRBD2 (5 bases). The CDR3 covers 14 residues. Between the trimmed V and J ends, which lost 0 bases and 0 bases, there was a span of 5 bases. Germline V lookup: CDR1 SGDLS, CDR2 YYNGEE. As DNA, the CDR3 is TGTGCCAGCAGCGTAGGAGGGAGCACAGATACGCAGTATTTT. It encodes CASSVGGSTDTQYF.